These T cell receptor beta chains were read from a single sample in a study of blood T cell repertoires in COVID-19. Clones were sequenced by immunoSEQ multiplex PCR, and TCRdb holds only the in-frame ones, with some missing. The sample has some 45,000 clones, around nine tenths seen once; the top ten hold around an eighth. The sample was peripheral blood. These receptors all stem from a human donor in a cohort sampled during active COVID-19. CDR3s include the opening cysteine and the closing phenylalanine or tryptophan. The D gene is left open where the match is weak. Clone size appears in some rows only: once, few, many, or a class for an expanded clone.

size	V	J	D	length	CDR3	DNA
once	TRBV7-2	TRBJ2-7	TRBD1	14	CASSSSRDSYEQYF	TGTGCCAGCAGCTCGTCCCGGGACAGCTACGAGCAGTACTTC
NA	TRBV12-5	TRBJ1-5	TRBD1	14	CASGRGQGNQPQHF	TGTGCTAGTGGCCGTGGACAGGGGAATCAGCCCCAGCATTTT
NA	TRBV3-1/TRBV3-2	TRBJ1-2	TRBD1	13	CASSQEQGACYTF	TGTGCCAGCAGCCAAGAACAGGGGGCTTGCTACACCTTC
NA	TRBV25-1	TRBJ1-1	TRBD1	12	CASSAPGGEAFF	TGTGCCAGCAGTGCGCCAGGGGGGGAAGCTTTCTTT
NA	TRBV5-6	TRBJ2-7	NA	12	CASSRGTHEQYF	TGTGCCAGCAGCCGAGGGACACACGAGCAGTACTTC
NA	TRBV5-4	TRBJ2-5	TRBD1	15	CASSLGTGLQETQYF	TGTGCCAGCAGCTTAGGGACAGGGTTACAAGAGACCCAGTACTTC
NA	TRBV19	TRBJ1-4	TRBD1	15	CASSTLGQGSEKLFF	TGTGCCAGTAGTACTCTGGGACAGGGAAGTGAAAAACTGTTTTTT
NA	TRBV7-6	TRBJ1-4	NA	15	CASSLAGTSNEKLFF	TGTGCCAGCAGCTTGGCCGGGACAAGTAATGAAAAACTGTTTTTT
NA	TRBV18	TRBJ1-1	NA	13	CASSQQGNTEAFF	TGTGCCAGCTCACAGCAGGGGAACACTGAAGCTTTCTTT
NA	TRBV5-1	TRBJ2-5	NA	11	CASSYSETQYF	TGCGCCAGCAGCTACTCCGAGACCCAGTACTTC
NA	TRBV7-2	TRBJ2-7	NA	15	CASSSAATVAYEQYF	TGTGCCAGCAGCTCCGCCGCTACGGTTGCCTACGAGCAGTACTTC
NA	TRBV6-1	TRBJ2-7	NA	16	CASSERGRTRAYEQYF	TGTGCCAGCAGTGAAAGGGGTCGGACACGAGCCTACGAGCAGTACTTC
NA	TRBV19	TRBJ1-1	NA	13	CASSNGRGAEAFF	TGTGCCAGTAGTAATGGTCGGGGAGCTGAAGCTTTCTTT
once	TRBV5-1	TRBJ1-5	NA	14	CASSLPGANQPQHF	TGCGCCAGCAGCTTGCCAGGGGCAAATCAGCCCCAGCATTTT
once	TRBV3-1/TRBV3-2	TRBJ1-1	NA	14	CASSQVRRETEAFF	TGTGCCAGCAGCCAAGTGAGGAGGGAGACTGAAGCTTTCTTT
NA	TRBV9	TRBJ1-5	NA	13	CASSVGRGQPQHF	TGTGCCAGCAGCGTAGGCAGGGGACAGCCCCAGCATTTT
NA	TRBV6-2/TRBV6-3	TRBJ1-1	NA	13	CASSWEGNTEAFF	TGTGCCAGCAGCTGGGAGGGAAACACTGAAGCTTTCTTT
NA	TRBV7-9	TRBJ1-1	NA	13	CASSLGGQGKAFF	TGTGCCAGCAGCTTAGGAGGGCAGGGGAAAGCTTTCTTT
NA	TRBV29-1	TRBJ2-3	TRBD1	14	CSLATGDQTDTQYF	TGCAGCTTAGCGACAGGGGATCAGACAGATACGCAGTATTTT
NA	TRBV7-8	TRBJ2-7	NA	14	CASSLEAGDYEQYF	TGTGCCAGCAGCTTAGAGGCAGGGGACTACGAGCAGTACTTC
once	TRBV6-1	TRBJ1-3	NA	16	CASSEWGDPSGNTIYF	TGTGCCAGCAGTGAATGGGGCGACCCCTCTGGAAACACCATATATTTT
NA	TRBV5-5	TRBJ2-1	TRBD2	20	CASSLEGTSGGPSSYNEQFF	TGTGCCAGCAGCTTGGAAGGGACTAGCGGGGGTCCGAGCTCCTACAATGAGCAGTTCTTC
once	TRBV5-1	TRBJ2-2	TRBD1	17	CASSGTGQGFNTGELFF	TGCGCCAGCAGCGGAACGGGACAGGGGTTCAACACCGGGGAGCTGTTTTTT
NA	TRBV7-9	TRBJ2-3	TRBD1	15	CASSPDRDGPDTQYF	TGTGCCAGCAGCCCAGACAGGGACGGCCCAGATACGCAGTATTTT
NA	TRBV2	TRBJ1-4	TRBD1	15	CASSLSGTANEKLFF	TGTGCCAGCAGTCTATCCGGGACAGCTAATGAAAAACTGTTTTTT
NA	TRBV4-1	TRBJ2-7	TRBD2	15	CASSPTSRGLGEQYF	TGCGCCAGCAGCCCGACTAGCCGGGGGTTAGGCGAGCAGTACTTC
NA	TRBV27	TRBJ2-7	TRBD2	15	CASSLRTSGIYEQYF	TGTGCCAGCAGTTTGAGGACTAGCGGAATCTACGAGCAGTACTTC
NA	TRBV27	TRBJ2-5	TRBD2	15	CASSFGTTLQETQYF	TGTGCCAGCAGTTTCGGGACTACCTTGCAAGAGACCCAGTACTTC